This entry lists 10 T cell receptor beta chains sequenced from one sample in a study of T cell repertoires in cytomegalovirus infection. TCRdb re-called the reads with MiXCR, one entry per CDR3 protein. The sample comprises around 490,000 distinct CDR3 sequences, approximately 26% of which are singletons, and over 10% rests with the top ten. Sequencing was done on a sample of PBMCs. The source of these receptors is a human donor in good health (CMV status not recorded). Some clones in this sample may be carry-over from other donors' samples.

The chain recombines TRBV5-6 with TRBJ2-6; D could derive from TRBD1 or TRBD2 (5 bases each). V dropped 7 bases and J dropped 0 bases, with 11 bases sitting between them. CDR3 length: 15 residues. Germline CDR1 is SGHDT and CDR2 is YYEEEE. The CDR3 region has the DNA TGTGCCAGCCGGGACGGAGACTCTGGGGCCAACGTCCTGACTTTC. Protein: CASRDGDSGANVLTF.

The rearrangement links TRBV7-3 to TRBJ2-1, with 9 nucleotides matching TRBD2. V gave up 5 bases and J gave up 10 bases; unmatched junction bases: 15. The CDR3 extends over 16 amino acids. Per the germline V gene, CDR1 is SGHTA and CDR2 is FQGTGA. The CDR3 protein is CASSPLGAGGPGEQFF. The CDR3 coding sequence is TGTGCCAGCAGCCCCTTAGGGGCGGGAGGGCCGGGGGAGCAGTTCTTC. Drawing the rest from reference TRBV7-3 and TRBJ2-1, the complete variable domain is GAGVSQTPSNKVTEKGKYVELRCDPISGHTALYWYRQSLGQGPEFLIYFQGTGAADDSGLPNDRFFAVRPEGSVSTLKIQRTERGDSAVYLCASSPLGAGGPGEQFFGPGTRLTVL.

This clonotype has only a few counts. The chain employs TRBV4-3 and TRBJ2-3, with D tentatively TRBD1 or TRBD2 (5 bases each). Germline V gene lookup returns CDR1 LGHNA and CDR2 YSLEER. V was cut by 2 bases and J by 1 base, with 22 bases left in between. This CDR3 spans 19 amino acids. As DNA, the CDR3 is TGCGCCAGCAGCCAACCAACCGGGGCCTTCCCGCCCCGCACAGATACGCAGTATTTT. It codes for CASSQPTGAFPPRTDTQYF.

This clonotype was found many times. The J gene is TRBJ2-7, the V gene TRBV7-2, with D tentatively TRBD2 (6 bases). Germline loops: CDR1 SGHTA, CDR2 FQGNSA. Trimming left V 5 bases short and J 0 bases short, with 8 bases between. The CDR3 loop spans 13 amino acids. The CDR3 protein is CASSGGTSYEQYF. The CDR3 bases are TGTGCCAGCAGCGGCGGGACCTCCTACGAGCAGTACTTC. The complete variable domain, with remaining parts taken from reference TRBV7-2 and TRBJ2-7, reads GAGVSQSPSNKVTEKGKDVELRCDPISGHTALYWYRQSLGQGLEFLIYFQGNSAPDKSGLPSDRFSAERTGGSVSTLTIQRTQQEDSAVYLCASSGGTSYEQYFGPGTRLTVT.

This clonotype has only a few counts. The chain couples TRBV28 to TRBJ2-7; 10 nucleotides line up with TRBD1. This CDR3 region has 13 residues. With 6 bases clipped from V and 3 bases from J, the junction kept 2 bases outside the gene matches. Germline CDR1 MDHEN, CDR2 SYDVKM. CDR3: CASRTGGNYEQYF. The CDR3 coding sequence is TGTGCCAGCAGGACAGGGGGCAACTACGAGCAGTACTTC.

The chain combines TRBV30 with TRBJ1-1; D is possibly TRBD1 (6 bases). This CDR3 comprises 12 residues. Germline V lookup: CDR1 GTSNPN, CDR2 SVGIG (reference sequence). Trimming stripped 4 bases from V and 4 bases from J, with 10 bases between. The CDR3 bases are TGTGCCTGGAAGGGGGGTATCACTGAAGCTTTCTTT. As protein: CAWKGGITEAFF.

The V gene is TRBV19, the J gene TRBJ1-2, with D perhaps matching TRBD1 (5 bases). The CDR3 extends over 13 amino acids. Looked up from germline, CDR1 is LNHDA and CDR2 is SQIVND (reference sequence). Trimming took off 10 bases at V and 8 bases at J, with 20 bases between the two ends. CDR3 in DNA: TGTGCCACCACTTTTACCGGGGCGCGCGGCTACACCTTC. Its protein is CATTFTGARGYTF. The full variable domain, in which reference TRBV19 and TRBJ1-2 provide the parts outside the CDR3, is DGGITQSPKYLFRKEGQNVTLSCEQNLNHDAMYWYRQDPGQGLRLIYYSQIVNDFQKGDIAEGYSVSREKKESFPLTVTSAQKNPTAFYLCATTFTGARGYTFGSGTRLTVV.

This clonotype was seen many times. V usage is TRBV7-2 and J usage is TRBJ1-5, with D maybe TRBD1 (6 bases). Per germline, CDR1 SGHTA and CDR2 FQGNSA. Trimming pared 8 bases from V and 7 bases from J, leaving 18 bases between. The CDR3 consists of 14 residues. CDR3 DNA sequence: TGTGCCAGCGGCACCGGGACATCGGGACAGCCCCAGCATTTT. The encoded protein is CASGTGTSGQPQHF.

This clonotype was seen a few times. The V gene is TRBV7-3, the J gene TRBJ2-1; D uncertain. CDR3 length equals 14 residues. CDR1 SGHTA and CDR2 FQGTGA come from the germline V gene. With 0 bases removed from V and 7 bases from J, the gap between germline ends came to 10 bases. The CDR3 DNA follows: TGTGCCAGCAGCTTAACCCCCTTTGGGAATGAGCAGTTCTTC. It encodes CASSLTPFGNEQFF.

This clonotype was found a few times. This sequence joins TRBV6-2 or TRBV6-3 and TRBJ1-5; 9 bases agree with TRBD1. The CDR3 spans 17 residues. V lost 6 bases, J lost 9 bases, and 18 bases stayed unmatched. CDR1 is MNHEY, CDR2 SVGEGT, per germline. The CDR3 is CASRNLSGTGRNRPQHF. The CDR3 DNA reads TGTGCCAGCAGAAACTTATCCGGGACAGGGCGTAACCGGCCCCAGCATTTT.